This entry lists 27 T cell receptor beta chains sequenced from one sample in a study of blood T cell repertoires in COVID-19. Only in-frame clones appear in the TCRdb table, and some are missing; sequencing was by immunoSEQ multiplex PCR. This sample yields 250,000 or so clones, of which around 87% are seen a single time; under 2.5% belongs to the top ten. The specimen was peripheral blood. The receptors here all came from a woman in her fifties or sixties with COVID-19, enrolled during active disease.

This rearrangement joins TRBV7-9 to TRBJ2-3, with TRBD1 matching 10 bases. The ends lost 4 bases at V and 4 bases at J; junction bases unmatched: 2. This CDR3 region has 14 residues. Per the germline V gene, CDR1 is SEHNR and CDR2 is FQNEAQ (reference sequence). Written as DNA, the CDR3 is TGTGCCAGCAGCTGGGACAGGGGTGCAGATACGCAGTATTTT. Translated: CASSWDRGADTQYF.

The chain uses TRBV7-2 and TRBJ2-7; D is possibly TRBD1 (6 bases). Looked up from germline, CDR1 is SGHTA and CDR2 is FQGNSA. The CDR3 consists of 14 residues. The V gene lost 5 bases and the J gene lost 2 bases, with 13 bases spanning the gap. The CDR3 is CASSAGQSPYEQYF. The CDR3 DNA is TGTGCCAGCAGCGCTGGACAGTCTCCCTACGAGCAGTACTTC.

The rearrangement joins TRBV11-1 to TRBJ2-2; TRBD1 aligns across 9 bases. With 2 bases clipped from V and 6 bases from J, the junction kept 4 bases outside the gene matches. Germline CDR1 reads SGHAT; CDR2 reads FQDESV (reference sequence). CDR3 size: 15 residues. CDR3 region: CASSLNGDRAGELFF. As DNA, the CDR3 is TGTGCCAGCAGCTTAAATGGGGACAGGGCCGGGGAGCTGTTTTTT.

The chain combines TRBV5-4 with TRBJ2-7; D gene uncertain. In germline, CDR1 is SGHNT, CDR2 YYREEE (reference sequence). Trimming left V 4 bases short and J 2 bases short, with 16 bases between. This CDR3 has 15 amino acids. CDR3 sequence (DNA): TGTGCCAGCAGCGGCCAGCCCGACACGACCTACGAGCAGTACTTC. Translation: CASSGQPDTTYEQYF. The full variable domain, with the rest looked up from reference TRBV5-4 and TRBJ2-7, is ETGVTQSPTHLIKTRGQQVTLRCSSQSGHNTVSWYQQALGQGPQFIFQYYREEENGRGNFPPRFSGLQFPNYSSELNVNALELDDSALYLCASSGQPDTTYEQYFGPGTRLTVT.

The rearrangement links TRBV11-3 to TRBJ2-7; 9 bases fit TRBD1. In germline, CDR1 is SGHNT, CDR2 YENEEA. The CDR3 spans 15 residues. Losses at the gene ends were 4 bases for V and 0 bases for J; bases not matched to a gene: 4. CDR3 amino acids: CASSSMTGGSYEQYF. The CDR3 coding sequence is TGTGCCAGCAGCTCCATGACAGGGGGCTCCTACGAGCAGTACTTC. The variable domain in full, with the rest retrieved from reference TRBV11-3 and TRBJ2-7, is EAGVVQSPRYKIIEKKQPVAFWCNPISGHNTLYWYLQNLGQGPELLIRYENEEAVDDSQLPKDRFSAERLKGVDSTLKIQPAELGDSAVYLCASSSMTGGSYEQYFGPGTRLTVT.

This clone showed up just a few times. V and J are TRBV5-6 and TRBJ1-6; D gene ambiguous. Trimming removed 3 bases from V and 10 bases from J, with 14 bases in between. This CDR3 comprises 14 residues. From germline, CDR1 is SGHDT and CDR2 YYEEEE. The CDR3 loop is CASSSWTGKSPLHF. DNA of the CDR3: TGTGCCAGCAGCTCCTGGACCGGGAAGTCACCCCTCCACTTT.

V and J are TRBV19 and TRBJ1-5, with a weak D call TRBD1 (6 bases). The germline V gene has CDR1 LNHDA and CDR2 SQIVND (reference sequence). The V end lost 3 bases, the J end lost 4 bases, and 7 bases lay between the germline ends. The CDR3 extends over 13 amino acids. The chain's CDR3 is CASSMDRNQPQHF. The CDR3 nucleotides are TGTGCCAGTAGTATGGACAGAAATCAGCCCCAGCATTTT.

The chain recombines TRBV7-8 with TRBJ1-6; the match to TRBD1 covers 7 bases. The germline V gene encodes CDR1 SGHVS and CDR2 FQNEAQ. V lost 7 bases, J lost 9 bases, and 12 bases stayed unmatched. This CDR3 region has 15 residues. Here the CDR3 reads CASTSAGTASSPLHF. In nucleotides, the CDR3 is TGTGCCAGCACCTCAGCCGGGACAGCGTCTTCACCCCTCCACTTT.

V usage is TRBV27 and J usage is TRBJ1-1, with TRBD1 matching 9 bases. This CDR3 spans 13 amino acids. Germline CDR1 reads MNHEY; CDR2 reads SMNVEV (reference sequence). V shed 6 bases and J 8 bases; nucleotides not matched to a gene: 7. CDR3 in DNA: TGTGCCAGCAGGCAAACAGGGGGCATAGAAGCTTTCTTT. Residues: CASRQTGGIEAFF.

The V call is TRBV6-2 or TRBV6-3, the J call TRBJ2-2; TRBD2 matches 11 bases. This CDR3 region has 18 residues. Germline CDR1 MNHEY, CDR2 SVGEGT. Germline trimming cut 2 bases from V and 2 bases from J; bases unmatched to any gene: 7. This CDR3 reads CASSYRLAGMINTGELFF. The CDR3 DNA reads as TGTGCCAGCAGTTACAGACTAGCGGGGATGATCAACACCGGGGAGCTGTTTTTT.

V is TRBV7-2 and J is TRBJ2-5, with TRBD2 matching over 10 bases. J lost 5 bases, V lost 5 bases, and 8 bases had no gene match. Per germline, CDR1 SGHTA and CDR2 FQGNSA. The CDR3 is made up of 15 amino acids. The CDR3 sequence is CASSPERGGRETQYF. The CDR3 DNA reads TGTGCCAGCAGCCCTGAGCGGGGGGGCCGGGAGACCCAGTACTTC.

The chain carries TRBV7-6 and TRBJ2-2, with 7 bases aligning to TRBD2. The germline gives CDR1 SGHVS, CDR2 FNYEAQ. CDR3 length: 16 residues. V dropped 2 bases and J dropped 1; count of bases not matched to a gene: 4. CDR3 region: CASSLYQRGNTGELFF. Written as DNA, the CDR3 is TGTGCCAGCAGCTTATACCAGCGGGGGAACACCGGGGAGCTGTTTTTT. The full variable domain, with the rest looked up from reference TRBV7-6 and TRBJ2-2, is GAGVSQSPRYKVTKRGQDVALRCDPISGHVSLYWYRQALGQGPEFLTYFNYEAQQDKSGLPNDRFSAERPEGSISTLTIQRTEQRDSAMYRCASSLYQRGNTGELFFGEGSRLTVL.

DNA of the CDR3: TGTGCCAGTAGTATAAACAGCAGAACTGAAGCTTTCTTT. Translated, it gives CASSINSRTEAFF. This sequence joins TRBV19 and TRBJ1-1; no clear D. V lost 2 bases and J 5 bases, leaving 9 bases between the germline ends. The CDR3 length is 13 residues. Germline CDR1 is LNHDA and CDR2 is SQIVND (reference sequence).

The rearrangement uses TRBV5-1 and TRBJ2-1, with D perhaps TRBD1 (5 bases). Trimming removed 3 bases at V and 5 bases at J, with 15 bases between. The V gene's germline CDR1 is SGHRS and CDR2 YFSETQ. This CDR3 comprises 15 residues. The CDR3 DNA follows: TGCGCCAGCAGCTCCTACAAACCGACAGACAATGAGCAGTTCTTC. Protein: CASSSYKPTDNEQFF.

The rearrangement joins TRBV6-6 to TRBJ2-2; a weak D match, TRBD1 (6 bases). Germline V gene sequence: CDR1 MNHNY, CDR2 SVGAGI (reference sequence). The CDR3 extends over 14 amino acids. V was clipped by 10 bases and J by 3 bases, with 15 bases between them. DNA for the CDR3: TGTGCCACCTCCGAGACAGGATACACCGGGGAGCTGTTTTTT. It is translated as CATSETGYTGELFF.

V gene TRBV4-3 combines with J gene TRBJ1-1; 7 nucleotides match TRBD1. CDR3 length: 13 amino acids. Germline loops: CDR1 LGHNA, CDR2 YSLEER. The V gene end was trimmed by 6 bases and the J gene end by 10 bases; junction bases not matched to a gene: 11. The CDR3 region is CASSETGTRRAFF. The CDR3 nucleotides are TGCGCCAGCAGTGAGACAGGGACGAGACGAGCTTTCTTT.

A few counts support this clone. This chain uses TRBV15 with TRBJ1-4; no reliable D call. V gave up 0 bases and J gave up 2 bases, with 16 bases separating them. The CDR3 spans 18 residues. Germline values: CDR1 LNHNV, CDR2 YYDKDF (reference sequence). The CDR3, as DNA: TGTGCCACCAGCAGAGATTCCCAAAGGATAGCGACTAATGAAAAACTGTTTTTT. Translated, it gives CATSRDSQRIATNEKLFF.

The V gene is TRBV7-8, the J gene TRBJ2-7; 9 nucleotides match TRBD1. With 5 bases clipped from V and 4 bases from J, the junction kept 9 bases outside the gene matches. This CDR3 spans 15 amino acids. Germline V gene lookup returns CDR1 SGHVS and CDR2 FQNEAQ. CDR3 bases: TGTGCCAGCAGCGCCCGGGACAGGGTAACTTACGAGCAGTACTTC. Its protein product is CASSARDRVTYEQYF. The complete variable domain, with remaining parts taken from reference TRBV7-8 and TRBJ2-7, reads GAGVSQSPRYKVAKRGQDVALRCDPISGHVSLFWYQQALGQGPEFLTYFQNEAQLDKSGLPSDRFFAERPEGSVSTLKIQRTQQEDSAVYLCASSARDRVTYEQYFGPGTRLTVT.

V and J are TRBV30 and TRBJ1-5; D ambiguous. This CDR3 has 12 residues. The V end lost 4 bases, the J end lost 8 bases, and 12 bases lay between the germline ends. Germline CDR1 is GTSNPN and CDR2 is SVGIG (reference sequence). The chain's CDR3 is CAWNQRHEPQHF. Written as DNA, the CDR3 is TGTGCCTGGAATCAGCGTCACGAGCCCCAGCATTTT. Supplemented by reference TRBV30 and TRBJ1-5, the full variable domain reads SQTIHQWPATLVQPVGSPLSLECTVEGTSNPNLYWYRQAAGRGLQLLFYSVGIGQISSEVPQNLSASRPQDRQFILSSKKLLLSDSGFYLCAWNQRHEPQHFGDGTRLSIL.

V usage is TRBV3-1 (or the pseudogene TRBV3-2) and J usage is TRBJ2-7; D perhaps matches TRBD1 (8 bases). CDR1 is LGHDT and CDR2 is YNNKEL in the germline V gene (reference sequence). CDR3 length: 15 residues. The V end was cut by 3 bases, the J end by 5 bases, with 17 bases between. The CDR3 here is CASSHYRGGRDEQYF. As DNA, the CDR3 is TGTGCCAGCAGCCACTACAGGGGGGGCAGGGACGAGCAGTACTTC.

The chain carries TRBV20-1 and TRBJ1-2; tentatively, D is TRBD1 (5 bases). The germline gives CDR1 DFQATT, CDR2 SNEGSKA (reference sequence). The V end lost 3 bases, the J end lost 2 bases, and 13 bases lay between the germline ends. There are 14 residues in the CDR3. CDR3 in amino acids: CSASLGGLNYGYTF. In nucleotides, the CDR3 is TGCAGTGCTAGTCTCGGGGGGTTAAACTATGGCTACACCTTC.

The chain is built from TRBV19 and TRBJ1-2, with D possibly being TRBD1 (5 bases). The length of the CDR3 is 13 residues. Germline V lookup: CDR1 LNHDA, CDR2 SQIVND (reference sequence). Trimming took 6 bases from V and 2 from J, leaving 10 bases between them. The CDR3 region is CASRGPWNYGYTF. For the CDR3, the DNA is TGTGCCAGTAGGGGGCCATGGAACTATGGCTACACCTTC.

The rearrangement links TRBV12-3 or TRBV12-4 to TRBJ2-3; possible D gene TRBD2, 6 bases. Trimming cost V 7 bases and J 5 bases, with 13 bases left between them. This CDR3 region has 13 residues. CDR3 coding DNA: TGTGCCAGCACCTGGGGGGTCGGAGATACGCAGTATTTT. Encoded protein: CASTWGVGDTQYF.

V gene TRBV4-2 combines with J gene TRBJ2-7, with 8 bases matching TRBD2. The CDR3 has 16 residues. V was pared by 1 base and J by 5 bases, with 10 bases of the junction left unmatched. Germline CDR1 LGHNA, CDR2 YNFKEQ. The CDR3 DNA reads as TGTGCCAGCAGCCAAGTGTCGGGGGGGAATCCCCACGAGCAGTACTTC. This gives the protein CASSQVSGGNPHEQYF.

The rearrangement uses TRBV2 and TRBJ1-5, with D possibly being TRBD1 (5 bases). Germline CDR1 reads SNHLY; CDR2 reads FYNNEI. Trimming took 4 bases from V and 4 from J, leaving 20 bases between them. CDR3 length: 17 residues. The CDR3 region has the DNA TGTGCCAGCAGTGCCCTTATGGGTACAGGTGGGAATCAGCCCCAGCATTTT. Translation: CASSALMGTGGNQPQHF.

The genes are TRBV19 and TRBJ2-5; 8 bases are a match to TRBD1. Germline assignment: CDR1 LNHDA and CDR2 SQIVND (reference sequence). V lost 4 bases to trimming and J lost 0 bases; unmatched junction nucleotides: 10. The CDR3 sequence is 17 residues long. CDR3 bases: TGTGCCAGTAGTAGGAATCCGGGACAGGAAGACCAAGAGACCCAGTACTTC. This sequence encodes CASSRNPGQEDQETQYF.

The chain joins TRBV9 to TRBJ1-1; D might be TRBD1 (6 bases). Trimming left V 4 bases short and J 4 bases short, with 20 bases between. The CDR3 consists of 16 residues. Germline lookup yields CDR1 SGDLS and CDR2 YYNGEE. CDR3 protein: CASSPHDRTGGTEAFF. The CDR3 DNA reads TGTGCCAGCAGCCCTCACGACAGGACCGGAGGCACTGAAGCTTTCTTT.